This T cell receptor beta chain is drawn from a study of T cell repertoires in ileal Crohn's disease. The protocol was immunoSEQ multiplex PCR, while the TCRdb copy is restricted to in-frame clones and leaves out a portion. The table includes fewer than 4,500 clones, around 73% detected once. V lost 3 bases to trimming and J lost 0 bases, with 13 bases between them. The CDR3 has 15 residues. Per germline, CDR1 SGHRS and CDR2 YFSETQ. Study-wide results and limits: Mucosal expansions were suggested to be mainly CD8 T cells. Compared with non-smokers, active smokers at surgery showed more clonal expansions. Every patient over 26.8% clonality showed endoscopic recurrence.

Before sorting, lamina propria lymphocytes were separated from surgical specimens by density gradient. Adults with ileal or ileocolonic Crohn's disease and an indication for resection were eligible. Points on this clone: Its antigen remains unidentified.

The sequencing input was CD4+ T cells sorted from the ileum. The J gene is TRBJ2-7, the V gene TRBV5-1; D call uncertain. The source is an adult with Crohn's disease. CDR3 sequence (DNA): TGCGCCAGCAGCTCGCTCCCGGGTCCCTCCTACGAGCAGTACTTC. Its protein is CASSSLPGPSYEQYF.